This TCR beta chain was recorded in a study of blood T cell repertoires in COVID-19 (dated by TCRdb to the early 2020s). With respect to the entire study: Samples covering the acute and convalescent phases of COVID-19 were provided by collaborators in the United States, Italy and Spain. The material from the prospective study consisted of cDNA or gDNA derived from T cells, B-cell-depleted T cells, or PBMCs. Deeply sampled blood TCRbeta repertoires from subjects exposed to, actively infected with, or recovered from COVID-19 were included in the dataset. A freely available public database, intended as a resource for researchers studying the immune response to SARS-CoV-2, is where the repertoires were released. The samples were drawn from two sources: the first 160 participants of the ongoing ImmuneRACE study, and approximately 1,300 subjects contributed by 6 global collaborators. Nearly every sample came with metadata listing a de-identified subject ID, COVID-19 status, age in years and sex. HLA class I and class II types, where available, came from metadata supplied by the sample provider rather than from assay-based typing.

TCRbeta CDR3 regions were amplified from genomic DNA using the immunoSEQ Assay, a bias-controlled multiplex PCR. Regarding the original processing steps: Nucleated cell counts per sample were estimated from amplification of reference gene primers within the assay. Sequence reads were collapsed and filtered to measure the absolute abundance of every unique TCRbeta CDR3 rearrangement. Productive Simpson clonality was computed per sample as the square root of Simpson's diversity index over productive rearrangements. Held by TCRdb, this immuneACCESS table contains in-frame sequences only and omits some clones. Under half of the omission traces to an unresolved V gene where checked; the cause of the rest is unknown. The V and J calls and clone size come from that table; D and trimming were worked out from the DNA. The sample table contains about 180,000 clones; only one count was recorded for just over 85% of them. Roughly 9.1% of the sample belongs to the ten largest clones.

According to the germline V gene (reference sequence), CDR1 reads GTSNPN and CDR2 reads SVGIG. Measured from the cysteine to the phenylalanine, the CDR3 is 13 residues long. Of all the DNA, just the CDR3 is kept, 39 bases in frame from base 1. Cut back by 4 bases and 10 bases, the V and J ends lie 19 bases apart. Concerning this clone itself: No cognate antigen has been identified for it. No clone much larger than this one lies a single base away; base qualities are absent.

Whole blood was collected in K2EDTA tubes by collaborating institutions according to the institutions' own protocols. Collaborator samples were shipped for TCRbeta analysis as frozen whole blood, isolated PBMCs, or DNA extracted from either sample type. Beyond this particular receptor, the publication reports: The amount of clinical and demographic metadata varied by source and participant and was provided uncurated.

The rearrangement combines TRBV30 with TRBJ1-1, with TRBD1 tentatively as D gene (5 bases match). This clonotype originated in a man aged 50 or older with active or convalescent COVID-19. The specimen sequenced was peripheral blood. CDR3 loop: CAWKIGGNRVAFF. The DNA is TGTGCCTGGAAAATCGGGGGGAATCGGGTAGCTTTCTTT.